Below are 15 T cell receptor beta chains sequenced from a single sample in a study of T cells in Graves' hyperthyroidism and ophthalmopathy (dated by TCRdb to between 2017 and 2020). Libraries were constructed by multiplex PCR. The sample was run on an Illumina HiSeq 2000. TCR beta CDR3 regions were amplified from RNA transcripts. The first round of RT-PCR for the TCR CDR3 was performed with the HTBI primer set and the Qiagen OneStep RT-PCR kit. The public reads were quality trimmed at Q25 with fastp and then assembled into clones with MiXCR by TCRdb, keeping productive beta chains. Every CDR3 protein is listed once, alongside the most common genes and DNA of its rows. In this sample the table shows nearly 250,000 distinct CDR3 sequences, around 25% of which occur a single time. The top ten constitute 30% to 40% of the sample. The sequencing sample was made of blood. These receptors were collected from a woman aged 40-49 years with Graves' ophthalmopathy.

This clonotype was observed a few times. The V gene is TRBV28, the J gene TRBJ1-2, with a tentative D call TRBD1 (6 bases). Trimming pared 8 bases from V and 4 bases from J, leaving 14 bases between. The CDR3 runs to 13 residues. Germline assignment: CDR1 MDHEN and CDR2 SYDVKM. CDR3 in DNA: TGTGCCAGCGACCCGGGACACCGCTATGGCTACACCTTC. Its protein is CASDPGHRYGYTF.

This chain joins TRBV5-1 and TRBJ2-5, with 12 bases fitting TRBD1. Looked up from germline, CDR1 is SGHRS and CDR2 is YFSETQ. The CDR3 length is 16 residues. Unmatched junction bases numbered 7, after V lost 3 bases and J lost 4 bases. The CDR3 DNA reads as TGCGCCAGCAGCTCGGGGACAGGGGGCCCATCAGAGACCCAGTACTTC. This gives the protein CASSSGTGGPSETQYF.

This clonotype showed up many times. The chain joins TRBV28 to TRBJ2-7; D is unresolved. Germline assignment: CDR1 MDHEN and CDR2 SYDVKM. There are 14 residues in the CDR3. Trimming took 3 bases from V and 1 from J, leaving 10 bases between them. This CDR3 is CASSFGVPSYEQYF. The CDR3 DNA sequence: TGTGCCAGCAGTTTTGGCGTCCCATCCTACGAGCAGTACTTC.

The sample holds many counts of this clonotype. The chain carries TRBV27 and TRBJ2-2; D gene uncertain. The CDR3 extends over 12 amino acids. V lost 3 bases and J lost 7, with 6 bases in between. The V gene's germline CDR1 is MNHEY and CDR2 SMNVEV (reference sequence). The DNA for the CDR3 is TGTGCCAGCAGTTTTTCGGTCGGGGAGCTGTTTTTT. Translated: CASSFSVGELFF.

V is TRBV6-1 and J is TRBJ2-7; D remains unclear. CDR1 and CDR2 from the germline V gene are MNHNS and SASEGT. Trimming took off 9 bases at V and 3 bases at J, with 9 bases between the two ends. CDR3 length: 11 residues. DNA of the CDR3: TGTGCCAGTATGAAGTTCTACGAGCAGTACTTC. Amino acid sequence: CASMKFYEQYF.

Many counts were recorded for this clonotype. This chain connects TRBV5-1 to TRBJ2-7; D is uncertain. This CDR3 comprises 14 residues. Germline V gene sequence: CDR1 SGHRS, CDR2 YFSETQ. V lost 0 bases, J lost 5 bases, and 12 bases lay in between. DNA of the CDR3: TGCGCCAGCAGCTTGGACGGCGGCGTGAACGAGCAGTACTTC. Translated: CASSLDGGVNEQYF.

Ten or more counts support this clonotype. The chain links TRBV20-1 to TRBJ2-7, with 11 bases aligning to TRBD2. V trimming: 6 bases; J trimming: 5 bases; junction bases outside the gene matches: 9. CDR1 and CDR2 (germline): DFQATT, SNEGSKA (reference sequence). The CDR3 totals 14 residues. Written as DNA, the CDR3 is TGCAGTGCGGACCCGGGACTAGCGGTCCACGAGCAGTACTTC. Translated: CSADPGLAVHEQYF.

This chain's CDR3 is CASSPQGKGTEAFF. CDR3 DNA sequence: TGCGCCAGCAGCCCACAGGGGAAGGGCACTGAAGCTTTCTTT. The rearrangement joins TRBV5-1 to TRBJ1-1, with 7 bases identical to TRBD1. V was clipped by 4 bases and J by 4 bases; unmatched bases: 7. Germline V gene data show CDR1 as SGHRS and CDR2 as YFSETQ. The CDR3 runs to 14 residues.

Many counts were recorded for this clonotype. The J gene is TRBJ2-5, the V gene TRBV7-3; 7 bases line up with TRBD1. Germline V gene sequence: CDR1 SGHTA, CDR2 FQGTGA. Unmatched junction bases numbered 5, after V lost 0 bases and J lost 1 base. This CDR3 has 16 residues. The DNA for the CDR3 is TGTGCCAGCAGCTTAACTGGGACAGTCGGCCAAGAGACCCAGTACTTC. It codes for CASSLTGTVGQETQYF.

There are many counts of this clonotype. DNA of the CDR3: TGTGCCAGCAGTTTGTGGGACAGGGCAAACCAAGAGACCCAGTACTTC. It yields the protein CASSLWDRANQETQYF. The chain combines TRBV28 with TRBJ2-5, with 9 bases that match TRBD1. Germline values: CDR1 MDHEN, CDR2 SYDVKM. The CDR3 runs to 16 residues. Trimming at V came to 3 bases and at J to 0 bases, leaving 5 bases not matched to a gene. The full variable domain, rest sourced from reference TRBV28 and TRBJ2-5, is DVKVTQSSRYLVKRTGEKVFLECVQDMDHENMFWYRQDPGLGLRLIYFSYDVKMKEKGDIPEGYSVSREKKERFSLILESASTNQTSMYLCASSLWDRANQETQYFGPGTRLLVL.

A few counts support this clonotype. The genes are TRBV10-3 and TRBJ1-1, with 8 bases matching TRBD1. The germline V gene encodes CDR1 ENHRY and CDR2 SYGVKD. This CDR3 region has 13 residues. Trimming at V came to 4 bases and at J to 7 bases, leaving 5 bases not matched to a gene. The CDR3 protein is CAISGGRGLEAFF. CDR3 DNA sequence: TGTGCCATCAGTGGCGGCAGGGGGCTTGAAGCTTTCTTT.

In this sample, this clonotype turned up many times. CDR3 coding DNA: TGTGCCAGCAGTCCAAGCCCGGGACAGGGGTCTCAGCCCCAGCATTTT. Translated, it gives CASSPSPGQGSQPQHF. The chain combines TRBV28 with TRBJ1-5; 10 bases fit TRBD1. The V segment lost 5 bases and the J segment 6 bases; nucleotides outside the gene matches: 10. This CDR3 has 16 residues. Germline lookup yields CDR1 MDHEN and CDR2 SYDVKM.

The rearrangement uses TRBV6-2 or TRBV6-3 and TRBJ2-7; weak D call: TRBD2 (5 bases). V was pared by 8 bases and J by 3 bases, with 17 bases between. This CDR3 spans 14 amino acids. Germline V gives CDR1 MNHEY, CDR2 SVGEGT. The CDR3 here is CASLARGLYYEQYF. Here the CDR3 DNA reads TGTGCCAGCCTAGCTCGAGGGCTTTACTACGAGCAGTACTTC.

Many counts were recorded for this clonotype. CDR3 loop: CASSPVGSGAATYEQYF. CDR3 bases: TGCGCCAGCAGCCCGGTGGGTAGCGGGGCCGCCACCTACGAGCAGTACTTC. The chain carries TRBV4-1 and TRBJ2-7; TRBD2 matches at 8 bases. Germline V gene data show CDR1 as MGHRA and CDR2 as YSYEKL. CDR3 length: 17 amino acids. After removal of 4 bases from V and 2 bases from J, the junction contained 13 bases not matched to a gene.

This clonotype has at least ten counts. This CDR3 is CASSHAGFVGYTF. The CDR3 nucleotides read TGTGCCAGCTCACATGCAGGTTTTGTTGGCTACACCTTC. The chain recombines TRBV18 with TRBJ1-2; no clear D. Germline loops: CDR1 KGHSH, CDR2 LQKENI. V lost 4 bases, J lost 7 bases, and 13 bases lay in between. The length of the CDR3 is 13 residues.